Below are 30 T cell receptor beta chains sequenced from a single sample in a study of cytomegalovirus exposure and HLA in healthy donors. Vbeta (60) and Jbeta (13) primers were used in the PCR. Here immunoSEQ multiplex PCR was the method, and the copy in TCRdb shows in-frame clones only, minus some. Among a few hundred thousand clones listed, approximately 82% were seen once. Sequencing used PBMCs. The receptors originated from a woman aged 35 to 49 in good health and CMV-seronegative.

This chain connects TRBV6-6 to TRBJ2-4, with 11 bases that match TRBD2. The CDR3 runs to 16 residues. Germline V gene sequence: CDR1 MNHNY, CDR2 SVGAGI (reference sequence). The trim removed 3 bases at V and 6 bases at J, leaving 7 bases unmatched. This chain's CDR3 is CASSYSVAGGANIQYF. The CDR3, as DNA: TGTGCCAGCAGTTATTCCGTAGCGGGGGGGGCAAACATTCAGTACTTC.

This chain links TRBV5-6 with TRBJ1-5; 7 nucleotides match TRBD1. V lost 3 bases and J lost 0; bases outside the gene matches: 9. The CDR3 totals 17 residues. Per germline, CDR1 SGHDT and CDR2 YYEEEE. CDR3 protein: CASSSRQGLYSNQPQHF. The DNA for the CDR3 is TGTGCCAGCAGCTCCCGACAGGGACTTTATAGCAATCAGCCCCAGCATTTT.

The chain carries TRBV13 and TRBJ2-7; TRBD2 matches at 7 bases. The germline V gene encodes CDR1 PRHDT and CDR2 FYEKMQ (reference sequence). The CDR3 has 14 amino acids. V lost 5 bases, J lost 3 bases, and 7 bases stayed unmatched. The DNA for the CDR3 is TGTGCCAGCAGCCTCCCCGGGGGGTACTACGAGCAGTACTTC. It is translated as CASSLPGGYYEQYF.

J is TRBJ1-1 and V is TRBV7-8, with unresolved D. The CDR3 is 13 residues long. V lost 2 bases and J 3 bases, leaving 7 bases between the germline ends. The germline V gene has CDR1 SGHVS and CDR2 FQNEAQ. CDR3 sequence: CASSLLGDTEAFF. In DNA form, the CDR3 reads TGTGCCAGCAGCTTATTGGGAGACACTGAAGCTTTCTTT.

This clone came up a few times. V gene TRBV5-1 combines with J gene TRBJ1-5; TRBD1 is a possible D gene (5 bases). V lost 3 bases, J lost 1 base, and 17 bases lay in between. Germline CDR1 SGHRS, CDR2 YFSETQ. CDR3 length equals 17 residues. Here the CDR3 reads CASSSLRGSRSNQPQHF. The CDR3 DNA follows: TGCGCCAGCAGCTCCCTAAGGGGATCCAGAAGCAATCAGCCCCAGCATTTT.

CDR3 DNA sequence: TGCGCCAGCGGACACCCTAGGGCGAATATCTTCGGCGAAGAGACCCAGTACTTC. Translated: CASGHPRANIFGEETQYF. The chain joins TRBV5-1 to TRBJ2-5, with D maybe TRBD1 (5 bases). Looked up from germline, CDR1 is SGHRS and CDR2 is YFSETQ. The CDR3 has 18 amino acids. Trimming removed 7 bases from V and 3 bases from J, with 28 bases in between.

On this clone itself: The sample holds other DNA sequences that translate to the same CDR3. The chain combines TRBV7-9 with TRBJ2-5; possibly TRBD2 for D (6 bases). Germline V gene data show CDR1 as SEHNR and CDR2 as FQNEAQ (reference sequence). Trimming removed 6 bases at V and 5 bases at J, with 13 bases between. The CDR3 spans 13 residues. CDR3 DNA: TGTGCCAGCAGGCTACCGGGAGAGGAGACCCAGTACTTC. Protein sequence: CASRLPGEETQYF.

Only a few counts were recorded for this clone. This chain links TRBV6-1 with TRBJ1-1; D is unclear. Germline V lookup: CDR1 MNHNS, CDR2 SASEGT. Deletions cut 1 base from V and 0 bases from J, with 9 bases between. The CDR3 loop spans 15 amino acids. The CDR3 reads CASSEEELLNTEAFF. The CDR3 DNA is TGTGCCAGCAGTGAAGAGGAGTTATTGAACACTGAAGCTTTCTTT.

The table lists this clone with a few counts. This sequence joins TRBV6-5 and TRBJ1-4; D possibly corresponds to TRBD1 (5 bases). V lost 5 bases and J lost 5, with 12 bases in between. The CDR3 totals 14 residues. Germline V lookup: CDR1 MNHEY, CDR2 SVGAGI. In nucleotides, the CDR3 is TGTGCCAGCAGTCTTGGACGGGGGAATGAAAAACTGTTTTTT. The encoded protein is CASSLGRGNEKLFF.

The rearrangement joins TRBV11-3 to TRBJ2-3, with 9 bases fitting TRBD2. Trimming removed 2 bases from V and 2 bases from J; junction bases left unmatched: 2. The V gene's germline CDR1 is SGHNT and CDR2 YENEEA. CDR3 size: 15 residues. This chain's CDR3 is CASSLRGGDTDTQYF. In nucleotides, the CDR3 is TGTGCCAGCAGCTTACGCGGGGGGGACACAGATACGCAGTATTTT.

The chain combines TRBV6-1 with TRBJ2-1; TRBD2 aligns across 8 bases. This CDR3 has 18 amino acids. The V segment lost 1 base and the J segment 1 base; nucleotides outside the gene matches: 9. CDR1 MNHNS and CDR2 SASEGT come from the germline V gene. The CDR3 sequence: CASSEELAGQGSYNEQFF. The CDR3 DNA follows: TGTGCCAGCAGTGAAGAATTAGCGGGGCAAGGGTCCTACAATGAGCAGTTCTTC.

This chain joins TRBV6-5 and TRBJ2-5; D is undetermined. The ends were cut back, 5 bases at V and 7 bases at J, with 14 bases in the middle. The CDR3 sequence is 13 residues long. Germline loops: CDR1 MNHEY, CDR2 SVGAGI. In DNA form, the CDR3 reads TGTGCCAGCAGTCCAGAACCCCAGGTGACCCAGTACTTC. It is translated as CASSPEPQVTQYF.

V gene TRBV7-8 combines with J gene TRBJ2-3; 10 bases are a match to TRBD2. The CDR3 length is 19 residues. The germline CDR1 and CDR2 sequences are SGHVS and FQNEAQ. V shed 2 bases and J 0 bases; nucleotides not matched to a gene: 11. CDR3 amino acids: CASSLNLAGEPSSTDTQYF. The CDR3 DNA is TGTGCCAGCAGCTTAAATCTAGCGGGGGAGCCCTCTAGCACAGATACGCAGTATTTT.

J is TRBJ1-1 and V is TRBV27; TRBD1 matches at 9 bases. The germline V gene encodes CDR1 MNHEY and CDR2 SMNVEV (reference sequence). This CDR3 has 16 residues. Unmatched junction bases numbered 11, after V lost 4 bases and J lost 5 bases. CDR3 nucleotides: TGTGCCAGCAGTTCCCATGCCGGGACAGGGAAGACTGAAGCTTTCTTT. Its translation: CASSSHAGTGKTEAFF.

This clone has just a few counts. The gene calls are TRBV7-2 and TRBJ1-2, with 7 nucleotides matching TRBD1. The CDR3 has 15 amino acids. Losses at the gene ends were 6 bases for V and 0 bases for J; bases not matched to a gene: 7. Germline V lookup: CDR1 SGHTA, CDR2 FQGNSA. The CDR3 reads CASRDTGATNYGYTF. Here the CDR3 DNA reads TGTGCCAGCAGAGATACAGGGGCAACTAACTATGGCTACACCTTC.

This clone turned up a few times. The gene calls are TRBV4-3 and TRBJ1-3, with D unclear. Trimming removed 0 bases at V and 2 bases at J, with 8 bases between. The CDR3 extends over 15 amino acids. Germline V gene sequence: CDR1 LGHNA, CDR2 YSLEER. Here the CDR3 reads CASSQDTTAGNTIYF. In DNA form, the CDR3 reads TGCGCCAGCAGCCAAGACACTACGGCTGGAAACACCATATATTTT.

This chain uses TRBV19 with TRBJ1-2, with TRBD1 matching 9 bases. The V and J ends lost 9 bases and 7 bases, in that order; junction bases with no gene match: 9. This CDR3 contains 13 residues. Germline loops: CDR1 LNHDA, CDR2 SQIVND (reference sequence). The CDR3 region is CASKRQGEGGYTF. CDR3 bases: TGTGCCAGCAAAAGACAGGGGGAGGGTGGCTACACCTTC.

V is TRBV4-1 and J is TRBJ1-6; the D gene is possibly TRBD1 (6 bases). Germline CDR1 and CDR2: MGHRA and YSYEKL. The CDR3 consists of 16 residues. V shed 1 base and J shed 1 base, with 8 bases lying between them. The CDR3 reads CASSQGGQSYNSPLHF. The CDR3 bases are TGCGCCAGCAGCCAAGGGGGACAATCCTATAATTCACCCCTCCACTTT.

V is TRBV19 and J is TRBJ2-7, with 8 bases aligning to TRBD1. J lost 5 bases, V lost 9 bases, and 15 bases had no gene match. The germline gives CDR1 LNHDA, CDR2 SQIVND (reference sequence). This CDR3 is 15 amino acids long. In DNA, the CDR3 is TGTGCCAGCAAAACCCGGACAGGGATGACGGACGAGCAGTACTTC. This encodes CASKTRTGMTDEQYF.

Concerning this clone: This same CDR3 is encoded by further DNA sequences in the sample. V gene TRBV5-1 combines with J gene TRBJ2-7; 11 nucleotides align to TRBD1. This CDR3 has 14 amino acids. Trimming took 0 bases from V and 5 from J; bases not matched to a gene: 1. CDR1 SGHRS and CDR2 YFSETQ come from the germline V gene. The CDR3 DNA sequence: TGCGCCAGCAGCTTGGGGACAGGGGGCAACGAGCAGTACTTC. It is translated as CASSLGTGGNEQYF.

Here the CDR3 reads CASSVRGRSEAFF. The CDR3 nucleotides read TGTGCCAGCAGCGTAAGAGGGAGAAGTGAAGCTTTCTTT. The chain recombines TRBV9 with TRBJ1-1; D gene uncertain. This CDR3 spans 13 amino acids. Trimming stripped 1 base from V and 7 bases from J, with 11 bases between. The germline gives CDR1 SGDLS, CDR2 YYNGEE.

The chain's CDR3 is CATSRAGLFLTDTQYF. For the CDR3, the DNA is TGTGCCACCAGCAGAGCGGGACTTTTCCTCACAGATACGCAGTATTTT. The gene calls are TRBV15 and TRBJ2-3; maybe TRBD2 (6 bases). Trimming stripped 1 base from V and 2 bases from J, with 13 bases between. The CDR3 extends over 16 amino acids. Germline values: CDR1 LNHNV, CDR2 YYDKDF (reference sequence).

The chain combines TRBV11-3 with TRBJ2-5; D ambiguous. The V and J ends lost 6 bases and 1 base respectively, with 15 bases between them. The CDR3 is 15 residues long. From germline, CDR1 is SGHNT and CDR2 YENEEA. As DNA, the CDR3 is TGTGCCAGCAGGTCGGGTAGTAGGCGCCAAGAGACCCAGTACTTC. Amino acid sequence: CASRSGSRRQETQYF.

J is TRBJ1-1 and V is TRBV19, with D unclear. Germline lookup yields CDR1 LNHDA and CDR2 SQIVND (reference sequence). Trimming pared 3 bases from V and 11 bases from J, leaving 19 bases between. This CDR3 region has 14 residues. The CDR3 reads CASSIQSDWGDAFF. CDR3 sequence (DNA): TGTGCCAGTAGTATTCAAAGTGACTGGGGAGACGCTTTCTTT.

V is TRBV15 and J is TRBJ1-5; 11 positions match TRBD1. The germline V gene encodes CDR1 LNHNV and CDR2 YYDKDF (reference sequence). The CDR3 covers 14 residues. After removal of 5 bases from V and 4 bases from J, the junction contained 1 base not matched to a gene. The CDR3 DNA reads as TGTGCCACCAGCGGGACAGGGGGAAATCAGCCCCAGCATTTT. Encoded protein: CATSGTGGNQPQHF.

The gene calls are TRBV10-3 and TRBJ1-2, with D maybe TRBD1 (5 bases). The CDR3 consists of 14 residues. V was cut by 11 bases and J by 5 bases, with 21 bases left in between. Germline-derived CDR1 and CDR2 are ENHRY and SYGVKD. The CDR3, as DNA: TGTGCCCCCGCTGGGGCCGATTATCGGTATGGCTACACCTTC. This translates into CAPAGADYRYGYTF.

The chain joins TRBV4-3 to TRBJ1-2; D may be TRBD1 (6 bases). V was shortened by 2 bases and J by 10 bases, with 17 bases between the two germline ends. The CDR3 is 14 residues long. Germline CDR1 and CDR2: LGHNA and YSLEER. In DNA, the CDR3 is TGCGCCAGCAGCCAAAGAGGGCCAGGGGCGGCCTACACCTTC. This sequence encodes CASSQRGPGAAYTF.

This clone appeared a single time. The chain employs TRBV28 and TRBJ2-7, with a tentative D call TRBD2 (5 bases). V lost 8 bases, J lost 1 base, and 15 bases lay in between. Germline values: CDR1 MDHEN, CDR2 SYDVKM. CDR3 length: 14 amino acids. CDR3 DNA: TGTGCCAGCGCCACGGGGTTGGCATCCTACGAGCAGTACTTC. Its protein is CASATGLASYEQYF.

V is TRBV5-4 and J is TRBJ2-5; 10 positions agree with TRBD1. Germline CDR1 and CDR2: SGHNT and YYREEE (reference sequence). After removal of 1 base from V and 0 bases from J, the junction contained 3 bases not matched to a gene. The CDR3 sequence is 16 residues long. The CDR3 sequence: CASSLWGQGNQETQYF. The CDR3 DNA follows: TGTGCCAGCAGCTTGTGGGGACAGGGGAACCAAGAGACCCAGTACTTC.

The genes are TRBV4-3 and TRBJ2-7; no reliable D call. Trimming cost V 2 bases and J 7 bases, with 12 bases left between them. This CDR3 has 13 residues. Looked up from germline, CDR1 is LGHNA and CDR2 is YSLEER. CDR3 nucleotide sequence: TGCGCCAGCAGCCAACGTTTTGCGAGTGAGCAGTACTTC. Translation: CASSQRFASEQYF.